This T cell receptor beta chain was identified during a study of Ad26.COV2.S vaccination and SARS-CoV-2 variants (dated by TCRdb to 2020 to 2023). About the investigation overall: Donors in the vaccine arm were drawn from COV1001, a phase I-IIa trial of Ad26.COV2.S in healthy adults that was multicentre, randomized, double-blind and placebo-controlled. Trial participants were randomized into five groups of five: low-dose or high-dose Ad26.COV2.S given once or twice, or placebo on both occasions. Ad26.COV2.S was given intramuscularly at 5x10^10 or 1x10^11 viral particles, as a single shot or as two shots 56 days apart. The TCR-sequenced set comprised approximately 30 samples: some 19 Ad26.COV2.S vaccine recipients, 5 placebo recipients and 8 SARS-CoV-2 convalescent individuals. Throughout the experiments and outcome assessment, investigators stayed blinded to trial group allocation. TCRbeta repertoire sequencing served as the tool for gauging how specific and how broad the SARS-CoV-2-reactive T cell receptors were following Ad26.COV2.S vaccination. Study-wide findings and limitations: Spike-specific TCR breadth was higher in Ad26.COV2.S recipients than in placebo recipients (P = 0.0014). According to the authors, total T cell responses may have been underestimated by the TCR breadth and depth analyses. After vaccination, spike-specific CD8+ and CD4+ T cell responses were reported to show substantial breadth. The study was not powered for comparison of responses between vaccine doses or regimens. Non-spike TCR breadth was comparable between vaccine and placebo recipients, consistent with the vaccine containing only spike.

For this chain, trimming is 6 bases at the V end and 3 bases at the J end, and the number of junction bases without a gene match is 3. The CDR3 contains 13 residues, cysteine and phenylalanine counted. The DNA shown is the 39-base CDR3, in frame from base 1. The germline V gene (reference sequence) yields MNHEY for CDR1 and SMNVEV for CDR2. Remarks on this clone: Its antigen specificity is not known. Within one base of it there is no much larger clone, and no base qualities were kept.

TCRbeta CDR3 regions were sequenced with the immunoSEQ Assay. After extraction, genomic DNA underwent amplification by bias-controlled multiplex PCR, followed by high-throughput sequencing. The original pipeline was this. Collapsing and filtering of sequences were performed to quantify the absolute abundance of each unique TCRbeta CDR3 region. Usable DNA was measured by amplifying reference genes present in all nucleated cells, and TCRbeta template counts were normalized to that usable DNA to estimate T cell fraction. Repertoire TCRs were annotated as SARS-CoV-2-specific when V gene, CDR3 amino acid sequence and J gene were exactly matched to a known reactive TCR set. The reference SARS-CoV-2 TCR set was obtained from MIRA and was filtered for enrichment in COVID-19-positive ImmuneCODE repertoires, whereby public or cross-reactive TCRs were removed. Drawing on the MIRA antigens, annotated TCRs were analysed further at the level of specific ORF or position within ORF. Breadth was defined as annotated unique rearrangements over total unique productive rearrangements; depth was the summed frequency of those rearrangements. Group comparisons of TCR breadth used two-sided Wilcoxon rank-sum tests. In TCRdb, the immuneACCESS table is reduced to in-frame sequences with V and J assigned. These tables do not hold every clone; where another copy was compared, an unresolved V gene accounts for under half, and the others remain unexplained. V, J and clone size reflect that table, while D and trimming were determined from the DNA. This sample lists about 350,000 clones; 85% to 90% were detected once. The ten largest make up roughly 5% of the sample.

Per the publication, the treatment or condition label means: 19 received Ad26.COV2.S at low or high dose, single or two shots; about five received placebo; per-sample allocation not given. Repertoires of vaccine and placebo recipients were sequenced from samples collected on day 63 after the first injection. In Cohort 1b, about 27 adults aged 18-55 years were enrolled at a single site in Boston, USA, between 29 July and 7 August 2020. As a vaccine, Ad26.COV2.S was a replication-incompetent adenovirus type 26 vector that expressed a prefusion-stabilized SARS-CoV-2 spike protein derived from the original Wuhan strain.

The chain is assembled from TRBV27 and TRBJ1-2; 8 central bases correspond to TRBD1. This clonotype originated in a person between 18 and 60 years old who received the Ad26.COV2.S COVID-19 vaccine or a placebo. The sample here was peripheral blood, taken in a trial of Ad26.COV2.S vaccine versus placebo. The base sequence is TGTGCCAGCAGACGGACAGGGTACTATGGCTACACCTTC. This codes for CASRRTGYYGYTF.